One sample yielded the 6 T cell receptor beta chains listed below, sequenced in a study of shared clonotypes between healthy human individuals. Assay used: immunoSEQ multiplex PCR; TCRdb lists only in-frame clones, some missing. The repertoire includes some 2,500,000 clones, around 92% of them detected once, and 0.37% sits in the top ten. Sequences were obtained from naive CD4+ T cells from PBMCs. Subset here: CD45RA+ positively selected. The receptors here all came from a man between 18 and 35 years old in good health. Some clones in this sample may be carry-over from other donors' samples.

The V call is TRBV5-6, the J call TRBJ1-5, with D possibly matching TRBD1 (5 bases). The CDR3 is 16 amino acids. Trimming took off 2 bases at V and 2 bases at J, with 14 bases between the two ends. The germline gives CDR1 SGHDT, CDR2 YYEEEE. CDR3 residues: CASSFSAARGNQPQHF. For the CDR3, the DNA is TGTGCCAGCAGCTTTAGTGCGGCCAGGGGCAATCAGCCCCAGCATTTT.

V usage is TRBV5-1 and J usage is TRBJ2-1; the D gene is possibly TRBD2 (6 bases). Germline V gene sequence: CDR1 SGHRS, CDR2 YFSETQ. V was trimmed by 1 base and J by 4 bases, leaving 15 bases between them. This CDR3 has 16 residues. The CDR3 is CASSLSGSGLYNEQFF. The CDR3 nucleotides read TGCGCCAGCAGCTTGTCGGGTAGCGGACTTTACAATGAGCAGTTCTTC.

The chain employs TRBV7-3 and TRBJ1-2; the D is unclear. The germline V gene has CDR1 SGHTA and CDR2 FQGTGA. The CDR3 length is 14 residues. V lost 5 bases and J 4 bases, leaving 14 bases between the germline ends. In DNA, the CDR3 is TGTGCCAGCAGCCGAAATGGGCAGGCCTATGGCTACACCTTC. Translation: CASSRNGQAYGYTF. The full variable domain, completed using reference TRBV7-3 and TRBJ1-2, is GAGVSQTPSNKVTEKGKYVELRCDPISGHTALYWYRQSLGQGPEFLIYFQGTGAADDSGLPNDRFFAVRPEGSVSTLKIQRTERGDSAVYLCASSRNGQAYGYTFGSGTRLTVV.

The rearrangement links TRBV11-3 to TRBJ2-6; D not resolved. Trimming pared 4 bases from V and 4 bases from J, leaving 5 bases between. Germline values: CDR1 SGHNT, CDR2 YENEEA. The CDR3 length is 13 residues. The CDR3 sequence is CASSSPGANVLTF. The CDR3 DNA reads TGTGCCAGCAGCTCTCCCGGGGCCAACGTCCTGACTTTC.

The chain is built from TRBV7-9 and TRBJ2-7, with 7 positions matching TRBD1. The germline V gene has CDR1 SEHNR and CDR2 FQNEAQ (reference sequence). Germline trimming cut 5 bases from V and 2 bases from J; bases unmatched to any gene: 9. The CDR3 length is 15 residues. CDR3 sequence: CASSPDGDRAYEQYF. Here the CDR3 DNA reads TGTGCCAGCAGCCCCGACGGGGACAGAGCCTACGAGCAGTACTTC.

Turning to this clone: This sample also contains other DNA sequences that code for the same CDR3. J is TRBJ2-1 and V is TRBV7-3, with unresolved D. CDR3 size: 13 residues. V was cut by 2 bases and J by 5 bases, with 7 bases left in between. Germline loops: CDR1 SGHTA, CDR2 FQGTGA. For the CDR3, the DNA is TGTGCCAGCAGCTTAGATCGCAACAATGAGCAGTTCTTC. Translation: CASSLDRNNEQFF. The full variable domain, with the rest looked up from reference TRBV7-3 and TRBJ2-1, is GAGVSQTPSNKVTEKGKYVELRCDPISGHTALYWYRQSLGQGPEFLIYFQGTGAADDSGLPNDRFFAVRPEGSVSTLKIQRTERGDSAVYLCASSLDRNNEQFFGPGTRLTVL.